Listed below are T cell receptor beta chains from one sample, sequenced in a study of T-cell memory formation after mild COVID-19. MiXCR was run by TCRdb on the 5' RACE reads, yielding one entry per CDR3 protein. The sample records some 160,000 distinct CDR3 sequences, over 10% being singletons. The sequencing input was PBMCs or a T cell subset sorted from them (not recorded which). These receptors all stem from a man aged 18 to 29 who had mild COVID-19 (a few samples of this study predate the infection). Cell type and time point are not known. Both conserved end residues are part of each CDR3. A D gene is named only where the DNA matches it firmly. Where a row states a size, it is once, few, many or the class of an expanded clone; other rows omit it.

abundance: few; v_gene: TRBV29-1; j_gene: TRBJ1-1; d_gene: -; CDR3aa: CSVESQGNTEAFF; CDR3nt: TGCAGCGTTGAGTCACAGGGTAACACTGAAGCTTTCTTT
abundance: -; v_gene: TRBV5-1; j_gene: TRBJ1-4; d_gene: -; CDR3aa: CASSRGGYNEKLFF; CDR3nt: TGCGCCAGCAGCCGAGGTGGTTATAATGAAAAACTGTTTTTT
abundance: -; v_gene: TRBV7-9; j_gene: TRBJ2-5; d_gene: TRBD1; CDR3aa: CASGPRDRLETQYF; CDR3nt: TGTGCCAGCGGACCCCGGGACAGGCTAGAGACCCAGTACTTC
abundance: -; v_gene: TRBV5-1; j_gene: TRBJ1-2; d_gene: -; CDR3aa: CASSLGAGVGYGYTF; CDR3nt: TGCGCCAGCAGCCTGGGAGCCGGGGTAGGCTATGGCTACACCTTC
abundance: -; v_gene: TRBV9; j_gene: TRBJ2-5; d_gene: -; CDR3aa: CASSVGGREETQYF; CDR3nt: TGTGCCAGCAGCGTAGGGGGGCGCGAAGAGACCCAGTACTTC
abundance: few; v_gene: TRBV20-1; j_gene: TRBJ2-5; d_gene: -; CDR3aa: CSAERMGVRETQYF; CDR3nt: TGCAGTGCCGAACGCATGGGGGTTAGGGAGACCCAGTACTTC
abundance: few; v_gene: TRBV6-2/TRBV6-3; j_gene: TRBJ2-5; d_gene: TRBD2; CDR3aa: CASSYGAGKKETQYF; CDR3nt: TGTGCCAGCAGTTATGGAGCGGGGAAAAAAGAGACCCAGTACTTC
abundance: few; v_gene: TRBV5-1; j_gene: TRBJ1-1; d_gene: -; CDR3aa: CASSLSPNQGVEAFF; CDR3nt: TGCGCCAGCAGCTTGTCCCCGAACCAGGGCGTTGAAGCTTTCTTT
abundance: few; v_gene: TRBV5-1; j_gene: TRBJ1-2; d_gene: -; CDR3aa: CASSPTGFANYGYTF; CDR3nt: TGCGCCAGCAGCCCCACCGGTTTTGCAAACTATGGCTACACCTTC
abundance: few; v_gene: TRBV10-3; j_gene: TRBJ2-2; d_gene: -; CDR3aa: CAISQSGPNTGELFF; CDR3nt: TGTGCCATCAGTCAGTCGGGCCCAAACACCGGGGAGCTGTTTTTT
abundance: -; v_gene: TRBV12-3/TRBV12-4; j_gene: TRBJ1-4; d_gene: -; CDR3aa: CASSFRSPNEKLFF; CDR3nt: TGTGCCAGCTCCTTTCGAAGTCCGAATGAAAAACTGTTTTTT
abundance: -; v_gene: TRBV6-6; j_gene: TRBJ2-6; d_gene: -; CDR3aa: CASSYSSQAAGANVLTF; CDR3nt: TGTGCCAGCAGTTACTCGTCTCAGGCCGCGGGGGCCAACGTCCTGACTTTC
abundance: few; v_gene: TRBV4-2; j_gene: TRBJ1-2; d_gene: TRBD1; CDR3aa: CASSQAGGEGYGYTF; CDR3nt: TGTGCCAGCAGCCAGGCAGGGGGAGAGGGCTATGGCTACACCTTC
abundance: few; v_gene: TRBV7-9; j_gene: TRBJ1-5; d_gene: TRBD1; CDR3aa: CASSEIRTGAFDQPQHF; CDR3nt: TGTGCCAGCAGCGAAATCAGGACAGGGGCTTTCGATCAGCCCCAGCATTTT
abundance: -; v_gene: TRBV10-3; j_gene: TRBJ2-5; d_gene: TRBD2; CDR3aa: CATGPAGQETQYF; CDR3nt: TGTGCCACGGGGCCAGCGGGGCAAGAGACCCAGTACTTC
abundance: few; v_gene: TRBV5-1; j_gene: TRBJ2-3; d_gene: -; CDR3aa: CASSLVRASSTDTQYF; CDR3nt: TGCGCCAGCAGCTTGGTACGAGCGTCTAGCACAGATACGCAGTATTTT
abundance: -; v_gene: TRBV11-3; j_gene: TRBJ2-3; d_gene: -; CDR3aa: CASSTSEDTQYF; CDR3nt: TGTGCCAGCAGCACCTCGGAAGATACGCAGTATTTT
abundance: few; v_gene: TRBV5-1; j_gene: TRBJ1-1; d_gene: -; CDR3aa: CASSPVVGNTEAFF; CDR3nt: TGCGCCAGCAGCCCGGTCGTGGGGAACACTGAAGCTTTCTTT
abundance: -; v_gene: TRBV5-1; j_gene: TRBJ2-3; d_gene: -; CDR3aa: CASSLAPGSTDTQYF; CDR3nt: TGCGCCAGCAGCTTGGCCCCAGGGAGCACAGATACGCAGTATTTT
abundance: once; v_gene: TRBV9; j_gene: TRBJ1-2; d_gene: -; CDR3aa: CASSVRETPGGGYTF; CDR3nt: TGTGCCAGCAGCGTCCGGGAGACACCCGGCGGTGGCTACACCTTC
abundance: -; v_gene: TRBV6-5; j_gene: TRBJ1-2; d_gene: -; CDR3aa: CASSYSPQGNYGYTF; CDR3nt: TGTGCCAGCAGTTATTCTCCACAGGGCAACTATGGCTACACCTTC
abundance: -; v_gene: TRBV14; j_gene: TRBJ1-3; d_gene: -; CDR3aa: CASSQGDFGNTIYF; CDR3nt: TGTGCCAGCAGCCAAGGGGATTTTGGAAACACCATATATTTT
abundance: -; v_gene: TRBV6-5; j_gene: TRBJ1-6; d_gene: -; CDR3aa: CASSGANSPLHF; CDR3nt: TGTGCCAGCAGTGGAGCGAATTCACCCCTCCACTTT
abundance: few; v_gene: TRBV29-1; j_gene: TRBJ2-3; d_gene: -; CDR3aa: CGTRDTDTQYF; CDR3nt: TGTGGGACTCGGGACACAGATACGCAGTATTTT
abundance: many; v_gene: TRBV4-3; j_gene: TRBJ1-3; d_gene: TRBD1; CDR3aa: CASSQGTGGDTIYF; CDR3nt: TGCGCCAGCAGCCAAGGCACAGGGGGAGACACCATATATTTT
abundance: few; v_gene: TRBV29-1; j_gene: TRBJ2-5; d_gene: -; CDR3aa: CSVQGDRETQYF; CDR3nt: TGCAGCGTGCAGGGAGATCGGGAGACCCAGTACTTC
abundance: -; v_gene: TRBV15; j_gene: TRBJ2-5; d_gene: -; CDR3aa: CATSRDRGVETQYF; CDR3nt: TGTGCCACCAGCAGAGACAGGGGCGTCGAGACCCAGTACTTC
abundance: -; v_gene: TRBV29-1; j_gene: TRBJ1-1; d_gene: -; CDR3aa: CSGNRGPPGEAFF; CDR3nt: TGCAGCGGGAACCGAGGGCCCCCGGGGGAAGCTTTCTTT
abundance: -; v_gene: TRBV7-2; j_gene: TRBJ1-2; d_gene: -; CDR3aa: CASSPRRGAGYGYTF; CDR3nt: TGTGCCAGCAGCCCACGTAGGGGCGCAGGGTATGGCTACACCTTC
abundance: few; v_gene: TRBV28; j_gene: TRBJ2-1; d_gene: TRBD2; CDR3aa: CASETSGGAPNEQFF; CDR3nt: TGTGCCAGCGAGACTAGCGGGGGGGCCCCCAATGAGCAGTTCTTC
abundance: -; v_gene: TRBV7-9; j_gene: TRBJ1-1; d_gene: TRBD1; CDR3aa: CASSRSLGQRNTEAFF; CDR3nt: TGTGCCAGCAGCCGAAGTCTGGGACAGAGGAACACTGAAGCTTTCTTT
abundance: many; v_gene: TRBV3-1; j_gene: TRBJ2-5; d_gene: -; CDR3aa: CASSLGTHQETQYF; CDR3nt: TGTGCCAGCAGCCTCGGGACACATCAAGAGACCCAGTACTTC
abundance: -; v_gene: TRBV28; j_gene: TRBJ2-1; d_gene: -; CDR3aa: CASSWLQGGDEQFF; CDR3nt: TGTGCCAGCAGTTGGCTACAGGGGGGGGATGAGCAGTTCTTC
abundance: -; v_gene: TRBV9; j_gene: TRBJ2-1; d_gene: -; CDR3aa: CASSGDAQANEQFF; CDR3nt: TGTGCCAGCAGCGGGGACGCGCAGGCGAATGAGCAGTTCTTC
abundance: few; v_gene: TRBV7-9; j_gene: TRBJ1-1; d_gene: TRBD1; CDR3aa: CASSMRQGEAFF; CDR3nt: TGTGCCAGCAGCATGAGACAGGGAGAAGCTTTCTTT
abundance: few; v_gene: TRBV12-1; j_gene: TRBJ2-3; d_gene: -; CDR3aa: CASSFGPLPDTQYF; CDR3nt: TGTGCCAGCAGCTTTGGTCCGCTCCCAGATACGCAGTATTTT
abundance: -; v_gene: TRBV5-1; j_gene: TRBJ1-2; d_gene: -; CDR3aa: CASSLWEGGYTF; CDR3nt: TGCGCCAGCAGCTTGTGGGAGGGCGGCTACACCTTC
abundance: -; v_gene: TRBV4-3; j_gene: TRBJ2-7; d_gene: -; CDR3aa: CASSQVRELLSWQYF; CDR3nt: TGCGCCAGCAGCCAAGTTCGGGAGCTCCTGTCGTGGCAGTACTTC
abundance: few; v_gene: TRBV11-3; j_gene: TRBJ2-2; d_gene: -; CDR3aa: CASSYGGRAETGELFF; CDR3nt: TGTGCCAGCAGCTACGGCGGGCGGGCGGAGACCGGGGAGCTGTTTTTT
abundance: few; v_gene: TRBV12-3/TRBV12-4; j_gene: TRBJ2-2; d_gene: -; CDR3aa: CASSLGAGRNTGELFF; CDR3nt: TGTGCCAGCAGTTTGGGGGCCGGGAGGAACACCGGGGAGCTGTTTTTT
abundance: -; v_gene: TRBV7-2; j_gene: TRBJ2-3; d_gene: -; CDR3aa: CASSLRSVADTQYF; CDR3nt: TGTGCCAGCAGCTTACGCAGTGTGGCAGATACGCAGTATTTT
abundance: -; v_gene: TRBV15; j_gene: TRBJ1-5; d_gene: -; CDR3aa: CATSRDTHSNQPQHF; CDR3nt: TGTGCCACCAGCAGAGATACGCATAGCAATCAGCCCCAGCATTTT
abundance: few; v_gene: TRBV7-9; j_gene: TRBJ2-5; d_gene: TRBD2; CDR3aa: CASSPGLAGGGETQYF; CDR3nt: TGTGCCAGCAGCCCCGGACTAGCGGGGGGTGGTGAGACCCAGTACTTC
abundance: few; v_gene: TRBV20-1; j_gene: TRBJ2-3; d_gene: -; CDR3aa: CSARSHGTSTDTQYF; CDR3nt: TGCAGTGCTCGTAGTCATGGAACTAGCACAGATACGCAGTATTTT
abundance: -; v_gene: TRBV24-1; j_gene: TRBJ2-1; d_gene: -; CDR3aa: CATKSGESYNEQFF; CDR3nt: TGTGCCACCAAGAGTGGGGAATCCTACAATGAGCAGTTCTTC
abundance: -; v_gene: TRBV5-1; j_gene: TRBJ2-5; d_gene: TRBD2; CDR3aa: CASSSGLAGGFQETQYF; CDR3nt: TGCGCCAGCAGCTCGGGACTAGCGGGGGGTTTCCAAGAGACCCAGTACTTC
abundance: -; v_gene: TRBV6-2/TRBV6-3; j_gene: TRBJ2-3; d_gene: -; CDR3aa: CASSYGLQGNTDTQYF; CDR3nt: TGTGCCAGCAGTTACGGACTTCAGGGGAACACAGATACGCAGTATTTT
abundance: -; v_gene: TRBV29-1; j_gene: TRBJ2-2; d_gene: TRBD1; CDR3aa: CSGTLPGQGSTGELFF; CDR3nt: TGCAGCGGAACTTTACCGGGACAGGGATCGACCGGGGAGCTGTTTTTT
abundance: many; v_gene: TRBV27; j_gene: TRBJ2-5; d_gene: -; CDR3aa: CASSGLFQETQYF; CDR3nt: TGTGCCAGCAGCGGCCTGTTCCAAGAGACCCAGTACTTC
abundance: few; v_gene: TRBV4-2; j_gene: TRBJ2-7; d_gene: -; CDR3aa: CASSQPGRNEQYF; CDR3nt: TGTGCCAGCAGCCAACCAGGCAGGAACGAGCAGTACTTC
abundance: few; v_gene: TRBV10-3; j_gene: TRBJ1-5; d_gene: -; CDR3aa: CAISESGAAQHF; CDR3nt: TGTGCCATCAGTGAGTCCGGAGCCGCCCAGCATTTT
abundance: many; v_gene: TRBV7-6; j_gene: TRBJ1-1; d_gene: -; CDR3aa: CASSAWTDNTEAFF; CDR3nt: TGTGCCAGCAGCGCTTGGACAGATAACACTGAAGCTTTCTTT
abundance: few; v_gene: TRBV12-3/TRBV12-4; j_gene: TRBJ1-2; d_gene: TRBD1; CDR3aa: CASSTGTGVFGYTF; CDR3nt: TGTGCCAGCAGTACCGGGACAGGGGTTTTTGGCTACACCTTC
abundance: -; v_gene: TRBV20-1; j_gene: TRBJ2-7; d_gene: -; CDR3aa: CSAPESYEQYF; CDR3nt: TGCAGTGCTCCAGAATCCTACGAGCAGTACTTC